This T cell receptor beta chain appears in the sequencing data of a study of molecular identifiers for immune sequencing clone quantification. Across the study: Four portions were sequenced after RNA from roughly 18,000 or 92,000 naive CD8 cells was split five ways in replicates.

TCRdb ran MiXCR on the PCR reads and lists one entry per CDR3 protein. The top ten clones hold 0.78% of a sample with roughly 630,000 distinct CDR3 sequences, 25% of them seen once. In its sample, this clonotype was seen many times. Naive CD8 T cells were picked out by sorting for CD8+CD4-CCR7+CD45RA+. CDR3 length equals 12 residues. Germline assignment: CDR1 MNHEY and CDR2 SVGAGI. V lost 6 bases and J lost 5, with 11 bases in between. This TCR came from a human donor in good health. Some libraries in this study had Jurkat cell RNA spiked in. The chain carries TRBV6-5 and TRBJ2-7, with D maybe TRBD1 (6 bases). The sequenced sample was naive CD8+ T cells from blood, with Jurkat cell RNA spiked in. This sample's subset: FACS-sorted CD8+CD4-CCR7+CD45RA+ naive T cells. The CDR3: CASSRGSDEQYF. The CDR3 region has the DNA TGTGCCAGCAGCAGGGGAAGCGACGAGCAGTACTTC.